These T cell receptor beta chains were read from a single sample in a study of beta chain features in type 1 diabetes. The data were produced by immunoSEQ multiplex PCR, yet TCRdb's version contains in-frame clones alone and is incomplete. The sample has fewer than 250,000 clones; 9.6% are singletons. Material for sequencing was naive CD4+ T cells from blood. The source of these receptors is a woman under 30 in good health. Each CDR3 is given with its conserved first and last residue. The D gene is left open where the match is weak. For some rows the clone size is stated as once, few or many, or as a class when expanded; others skip it.

d_call	v_call	j_call	clone_size	cdr3_nt	cdr3_aa
TRBD2	TRBV7-8	TRBJ2-2	.	TGTGCCAGCAGCCACCACGGACTAGCGGAGGGCACCGGGGAGCTGTTTTTT	CASSHHGLAEGTGELFF
TRBD1	TRBV29-1	TRBJ1-1	.	TGCAGCGTTTCTAACAGGGGTGGCACTGAAGCTTTCTTT	CSVSNRGGTEAFF
.	TRBV9	TRBJ2-1	few	TGTGCCAGCAGCCAGGGACTCTCGTCAGGGCAGTTCTTC	CASSQGLSSGQFF
TRBD1	TRBV19	TRBJ1-1	few	TGTGCCAGTAGTATAGATAACTCCGGGACAGTGAACACTGAAGCTTTCTTT	CASSIDNSGTVNTEAFF
.	TRBV18	TRBJ1-1	few	TGTGCCAGCCACTCGACGGGGAACACTGAAGCTTTCTTT	CASHSTGNTEAFF
TRBD1	TRBV4-1	TRBJ1-4	.	TGCGCCAGCAGCCAAGGGGCAGGGGGCGGAAATGAAAAACTGTTTTTT	CASSQGAGGGNEKLFF
.	TRBV13	TRBJ1-1	few	TGTGCCAGCAGCTATTCCAGGGTCGAAGCTTTCTTT	CASSYSRVEAFF
.	TRBV6-6	TRBJ1-1	few	TGTGCCAGCAAGCCCGGGAATGGTGAAGCTTTCTTT	CASKPGNGEAFF
.	TRBV4-2	TRBJ1-2	.	TGTGCCAGCAGCCAAGGGGGTTTCCAGGGATACTATGGCTACACCTTC	CASSQGGFQGYYGYTF
.	TRBV5-1	TRBJ2-1	few	TGCGCCAGCAGCTTGGGACAGAAAGGGGAGCAGTTCTTC	CASSLGQKGEQFF
.	TRBV30	TRBJ1-2	many	TGTGCCTGGATGTTGGGGCGAGGCTACACCTTC	CAWMLGRGYTF
TRBD2	TRBV7-2	TRBJ2-1	many	TGTGCCAGCAGTCCATCCCGCGGGGGCTACAATGAGCAGTTCTTC	CASSPSRGGYNEQFF
.	TRBV28	TRBJ2-5	few	TGTGCCAGCGGGCCAAGCGGGACCCAGTACTTC	CASGPSGTQYF
TRBD2	TRBV29-1	TRBJ2-5	few	TGCAGCGGCGGGGGGAGGGCCGTCGAGACCCAGTACTTC	CSGGGRAVETQYF
.	TRBV4-1	TRBJ2-1	few	TGCGCCAGCAGCCAAGTTATTAGCTTGGAGCAGTTCTTC	CASSQVISLEQFF
.	TRBV4-1	TRBJ2-1	few	TGCGCCAGCAGCGGAAGTACTACCCACACTCGCTACTCCTACAATGAGCAGTTCTTC	CASSGSTTHTRYSYNEQFF
.	TRBV9	TRBJ1-3	few	TGTGCCAGCAGCGTCAATCCGCTAGACACCATATATTTT	CASSVNPLDTIYF
.	TRBV14	TRBJ1-1	.	TGTGCCAGCAGCCAAGCCAGGGTGAACACTGAAGCTTTCTTT	CASSQARVNTEAFF
.	TRBV7-2	TRBJ1-2	many	TGTGCCAGCAGCACACGGACTTCGGGTGGCTACACCTTC	CASSTRTSGGYTF
.	TRBV5-4	TRBJ2-3	.	TGTGCCAGCAGCGGGGGGCTAGCGGAAACAGATACGCAGTATTTT	CASSGGLAETDTQYF
TRBD1	TRBV6-5	TRBJ1-2	few	TGTGCCAGCACGGAGACAGGGGTTGATGGCTACACCTTC	CASTETGVDGYTF
TRBD1	TRBV5-1	TRBJ2-1	few	TGCGCCAGCAGCCCCGGACAGGGCTCGAGCTCCTACAATGAGCAGTTCTTC	CASSPGQGSSSYNEQFF
TRBD1	TRBV5-1	TRBJ2-7	.	TGCGCCAGCAGCGGACCCCGGGACAGGGTCTCCTACGAGCAGTACTTC	CASSGPRDRVSYEQYF